This TCR beta chain was captured in a study of cytomegalovirus exposure and HLA in healthy donors (dated by TCRdb to the late 2010s). With respect to the entire study: An earlier analysis of approximately 600 of the donors reported approximately 300 Gb of sequence data and some 120 million unique TCR beta sequences from about 200 million T cells. To predict cytomegalovirus infection status, the study brought together high-throughput TCR immunosequencing, statistical association of individual TCRs with disease status, and machine learning. An earlier analysis of 587 of the donors applied high-throughput TCR beta sequencing to assess whether each TCR beta V gene segment acted as functional or pseudogenic. Along with the roughly 710-subject first cohort, a separate validation cohort of over a hundred different subjects was used. A later genetic analysis took genome-wide SNP genotypes for 398 of the 666 donors and used that subset as a discovery cohort. Among about 390 genotyped donors of the cohort, an average of approximately 240,000 unique TCR beta nucleotide sequences were sequenced per donor, roughly 18% of them non-productive. HLA typing covered class I and class II loci at four-digit resolution. Because of strong linkage in the cohort, 5 or 6 DR-DQ haplotypes were treated as single units for association and clustering. Among the roughly 380 genotyped donors, approximately 77% belonged to the genetic ancestry cluster associated with self-reported Caucasian donors. Typing coverage differed by locus: A, B, C, DRB1 and DQB1 were typed in roughly 629-630 donors, DQA1 in around 500, DPA1 in some 610, and DPB1 in roughly 470. A later analysis re-examined previously published TCR beta repertoires from around 670 donors and added high-resolution HLA genotyping to investigate patterns of TCR occurrence. Every repertoire in the discovery cohort had been generated on one and the same sequencing platform. The study aimed to test whether signatures of past pathogen exposure could be identified by cataloging public T cell receptors. About 300 gigabases of sequencing data and 80 million or so unique TCR sequences were included in an early release covering about 600 HLA-typed donors. Donor age, sex, ethnicity and CMV serostatus were compiled alongside the repertoire data. The later analysis used no new phenotypic data to find candidate immune exposures, relying instead on TCR beta sequences and their occurrence across donors. Using immunosequencing, the study profiled T cell repertoires from 500 to 800 subjects and related those repertoires to cytomegalovirus serostatus.

The investigation overall reported the following: In an earlier analysis of 450 to 750 of the donors, most TCR beta V segments appeared in productive rearrangements about 90% or about 30% of the time, broadly matching IMGT annotations. Compared with the roughly 720-donor mean, donors in an Asian-associated ancestry cluster had fewer N-insertions in productive TCRs, according to a later genetic analysis. In a later analysis, TCR association rates were found to vary across HLA loci, with the most associated TCRs seen for DRB1 alleles and the fewest for HLA-C alleles. A later analysis associated 15,000 to 20,000 TCR beta sequences with specific HLA alleles at a false discovery rate of 0.05. Linkage disequilibrium might explain the correlated functional status among segregating V segments, but an unknown experimental factor could not be ruled out. Presence/absence analyses assumed roughly uniform sequencing depth across donors, an assumption that may not hold. The cohort was sequenced for TCR beta chains only, and without alpha or paired-chain data the features that could be detected were limited. The classifier was reported to diagnose cytomegalovirus status with high specificity and sensitivity in both the original and validation cohorts. Strong co-occurrence of HLA alleles, especially DR and DQ, made assigning TCR associations to individual alleles difficult. According to the authors, the approach could potentially be generalized to other disease states and immunological phenotypes. Across donors, most TCR sequences were observed very rarely, whereas some public TCRs were present in many individuals. A further reported finding was that TCR beta sequences accurately predicted the HLA-A and HLA-B alleles for most subjects in the first cohort. Because counts were too low, approximately 18 rarely observed V segments, including chromosome 9 orphons, were excluded from the earlier analysis of around 590 of the donors. Several of the top co-occurrence clusters appeared to be linked to parvovirus B19, influenza, CMV and Epstein-Barr virus, according to a later analysis. According to a later analysis, most CMV-associated TCR beta chains appeared to be HLA-restricted, and the HLA associations seemed to be driven largely by CMV exposure. A cluster of highly shared sequence variants was judged likely to represent a technical artifact of the sequencing pipeline. V-gene and J-gene trimming of TCR beta chains was associated with a missense DCLRE1C variant in a later genetic analysis, and the association was replicated in an independent cohort. Compared with equally common non-associated chains, HLA-associated TCR beta chains in a later analysis were more clonally expanded and had lower generation probabilities. Because HLA typing was missing for some donors at each locus, association tests included only the typed subset. CMV serostatus was the only immune exposure information available for the cohort. The study listed 150 to 200 TCR beta chains as associated with cytomegalovirus. In vitro tests confirmed that a few of the cytomegalovirus-associated TCR beta chains recognize cytomegalovirus antigens.

Library construction relied on the immunoSEQ multiplex PCR assay. For the multiplex PCR, a mixture combining 60 forward primers for TCR Vbeta segments and 13 reverse primers for TCR Jbeta segments was used. Amplification of the CDR3 region of rearranged TCR beta genes was performed with a multiplex PCR assay on genomic DNA. Amplified TCR beta libraries were sequenced as 87-base-pair reads on the Illumina HiSeq System. The authors processed their data as follows. A later analysis counted tens of millions of unique TCR beta chains across the 550 to 700 repertoires, and around 9.9 million of these chains were shared by at least two donors. A nearest-neighbor algorithm error-corrected the raw reads and collapsed the reads into unique sequences, merging closely related sequences to remove PCR and sequencing errors. CDR3 sequences were aligned to IMGT reference sequences to assign V, D and J gene segments. For a sequence to be retained, a match of at least six nucleotides was required to both a V gene segment and a J gene segment. Rearrangements were called productive when the CDR3 lacked stop codons and stayed in frame with V and J; all others were non-productive. CDR3 was defined by IMGT convention, running from the second conserved V-encoded cysteine to the conserved J-encoded phenylalanine. Sequences without an unambiguous match to a single V gene segment were excluded from the earlier analysis of 587 of the donors. In an earlier analysis of 500 to 750 of the donors, V segments were called functional above 56.7% productive rearrangements and were called segregating when the between-donor standard deviation exceeded 5%. A statistical classification framework was built to diagnose cytomegalovirus status from the catalog of TCR beta chain sequences. In a later analysis, V and J genes were assigned by comparing TCR nucleotide sequences against IMGT/GENE-DB human TR gene sequences. In a later analysis, CDR3 sequences and most-parsimonious VDJ recombination scenarios were assigned using the TCRdist pipeline. In a later analysis, each TCR beta chain was defined by its CDR3 amino acid sequence together with its V-gene family, and reads without a unique V-gene family were excluded. As a way to deal with suspected cross-contamination and a sequencing artifact, a later analysis dropped 500 to 700 nucleotide sequences that were highly shared and had low generation probability. For each public chain, a later analysis derived a clonal expansion index from normalized ranks of inferred template counts within each repertoire. A later analysis computed generation probabilities with a VDJ recombination model fitted to out-of-frame rearrangements, and checked the results against IGoR. In a later analysis, hypergeometric tests were used to score TCR-TCR, TCR-HLA and TCR-CMV co-occurrence, with a repertoire-size bias correction applied to TCR pairs. To estimate false discovery rates, a later analysis permuted the HLA or CMV assignments 20 times. In a later analysis, co-occurring TCRs were grouped using DBSCAN, with TCRdist sequence similarity added in when clustering inside HLA-allele-positive subsets. Repertoires with fewer than 30,000 or more than 120,000 public chains were left out of co-occurrence clustering, as were about five repertoires with anomalous nucleotide sharing. In TCRdb, the immuneACCESS table is reduced to in-frame sequences with V and J assigned. These tables do not hold every clone; where another copy was compared, an unresolved V gene accounts for under half, and the others remain unexplained. The DNA gave D and trimming, while V, J and clone size come from that table. The sample table holds 80,000 to 100,000 clones, of which about three quarters were seen once. Jointly, the top ten make up approximately 7% of the sample.

Comment on this clone: Its antigen is still unknown. Per-base qualities were not stored, and no clone one base away is much larger.

In total, approximately 690 healthy bone marrow donors made up the cohort. Cohort members were all nominally healthy when sampled, although unrecorded immune exposures were likely present. The donor tested CMV seropositive and was one of the 289 seropositive cohort members. A peripheral blood sample was collected from each donor, and TCR beta sequencing was performed on peripheral blood mononuclear cells. The Qiagen DNeasy Blood Extraction Kit was used to extract genomic DNA from the blood cell samples. This receptor was identified in a man aged 45-60 years in good health and CMV-seropositive. The sample comprised PBMCs.

The CDR3 corresponds to CASSVRQSNQPQHF. The DNA sequence follows: TGTGCCAGCAGCGTCAGGCAGTCCAATCAGCCCCAGCATTTT. In this chain, TRBV5-6 is recombined with TRBJ1-5; the D gene is not confidently resolved. Relative to germline, V is 4 bases shorter and J is 3 bases shorter, with 11 bases between their ends. The CDR1 and CDR2 encoded by the germline V gene are SGHDT and YYEEEE. The CDR3 sequence holds 14 residues, the cysteine and phenylalanine included. Only the CDR3 part of the read is kept: 42 bases, read in frame from the first base.